The next 6 T cell receptor beta chains were all read from a single sample in a study of blood T cells in healthy people across ages. The second PCR ran roughly 7 to 11 cycles with a sample-barcoded 5' primer and J-beta primers. In TCRdb, the 5' RACE reads were re-called with MiXCR into one record per CDR3 protein. This table has around 900,000 distinct CDR3 sequences, 25% to 35% appearing once. The specimen sequenced was blood. The receptors come from a woman older than 75 in good health.

At least ten counts were recorded for this clonotype. V is TRBV6-2 or TRBV6-3 and J is TRBJ2-2; tentatively, D is TRBD2 (7 bases). Germline CDR1 MNHEY, CDR2 SVGEGT. The CDR3 totals 16 residues. The V end lost 5 bases, the J end lost 7 bases, and 20 bases lay between the germline ends. The CDR3 sequence: CASSPLGRGMHGELFF. The DNA of the CDR3 is TGTGCCAGCAGTCCCCTAGGGAGGGGGATGCACGGGGAGCTGTTTTTT.

The rearrangement links TRBV20-1 to TRBJ2-7; D is perhaps TRBD1 (6 bases). The germline V gene has CDR1 DFQATT and CDR2 SNEGSKA (reference sequence). The CDR3 covers 13 residues. The CDR3 loop is CNAPMTGTYEQYF. The CDR3 DNA reads as TGCAATGCCCCTATGACAGGAACCTACGAGCAGTACTTC.

The sample holds many counts of this clonotype. This chain uses TRBV20-1 with TRBJ2-6; D not resolved. The germline V gene has CDR1 DFQATT and CDR2 SNEGSKA (reference sequence). V was shortened by 6 bases and J by 0 bases, with 12 bases between the two germline ends. The CDR3 is 15 amino acids. CDR3 protein: CSARAAYSGANVLTF. The CDR3 DNA follows: TGCAGTGCCCGGGCCGCCTACTCTGGGGCCAACGTCCTGACTTTC.

The V and J genes are TRBV7-2 and TRBJ2-3, with 10 bases fitting TRBD2. Trimming at V came to 2 bases and at J to 6 bases, leaving 5 bases not matched to a gene. The CDR3 covers 15 residues. Germline values: CDR1 SGHTA, CDR2 FQGNSA. In DNA, the CDR3 is TGTGCCAGCAGCTTACCGACTAGCGGGCTGGATACGCAGTATTTT. This codes for CASSLPTSGLDTQYF.

This clonotype was detected ten times or more. One base away lies a much larger clone, so this may be a sequencing read error. The chain joins TRBV29-1 to TRBJ2-5; 9 bases match TRBD2. This CDR3 is built from 13 residues. J lost 3 bases, V lost 5 bases, and 4 bases had no gene match. Germline CDR1 reads SQVTM; CDR2 reads ANQGSEA. The chain's CDR3 is CSVRRGGEETQYF. Written as DNA, the CDR3 is TGCAGCGTTCGGCGGGGGGGAGAAGAGACCCAGTACTTC.

This clonotype appeared a few times. V gene TRBV7-9 combines with J gene TRBJ1-5; D is possibly TRBD1 (5 bases). The CDR3 has 16 residues. In germline, CDR1 is SEHNR, CDR2 FQNEAQ (reference sequence). Trimming stripped 8 bases from V and 6 bases from J, with 23 bases between. The chain's CDR3 is CASWPYRFGTGQPQHF. For the CDR3, the DNA is TGTGCCAGCTGGCCCTACAGGTTTGGTACTGGTCAGCCCCAGCATTTT.